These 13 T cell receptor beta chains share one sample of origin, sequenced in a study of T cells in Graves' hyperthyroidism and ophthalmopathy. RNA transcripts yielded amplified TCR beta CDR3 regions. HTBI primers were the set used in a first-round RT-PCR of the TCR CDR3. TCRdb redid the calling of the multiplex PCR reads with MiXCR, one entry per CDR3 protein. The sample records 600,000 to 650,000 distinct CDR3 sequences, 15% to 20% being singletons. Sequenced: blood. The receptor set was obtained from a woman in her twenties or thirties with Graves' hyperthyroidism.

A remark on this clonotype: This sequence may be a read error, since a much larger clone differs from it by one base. CDR3 residues: CSASLANERYF. The CDR3 nucleotides are TGCAGTGCTAGCCTAGCAAACGAGCGGTACTTC. The chain combines TRBV20-1 with TRBJ2-7, with D perhaps matching TRBD2 (5 bases). The V gene's germline CDR1 is DFQATT and CDR2 SNEGSKA (reference sequence). The CDR3 extends over 11 amino acids.

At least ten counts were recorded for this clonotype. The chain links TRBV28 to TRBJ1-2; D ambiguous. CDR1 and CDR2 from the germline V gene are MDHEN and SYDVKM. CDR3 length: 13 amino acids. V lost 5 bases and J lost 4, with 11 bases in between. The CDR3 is CASSVEPGYGYTF. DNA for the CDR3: TGTGCCAGCAGTGTCGAACCGGGCTATGGCTACACCTTC.

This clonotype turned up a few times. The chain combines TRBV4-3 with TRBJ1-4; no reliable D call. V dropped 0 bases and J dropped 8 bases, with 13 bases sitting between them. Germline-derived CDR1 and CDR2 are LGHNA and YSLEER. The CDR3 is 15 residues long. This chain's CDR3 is CASSQDRNAREKLFF. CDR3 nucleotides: TGCGCCAGCAGCCAAGATAGGAACGCCAGGGAAAAACTGTTTTTT.

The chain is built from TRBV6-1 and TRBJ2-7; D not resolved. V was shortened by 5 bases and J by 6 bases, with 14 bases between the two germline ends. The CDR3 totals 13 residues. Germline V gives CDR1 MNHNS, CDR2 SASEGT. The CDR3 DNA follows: TGTGCCAGCAGTCCCGCGTCCGGTGCCGAGCAGTACTTC. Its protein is CASSPASGAEQYF.

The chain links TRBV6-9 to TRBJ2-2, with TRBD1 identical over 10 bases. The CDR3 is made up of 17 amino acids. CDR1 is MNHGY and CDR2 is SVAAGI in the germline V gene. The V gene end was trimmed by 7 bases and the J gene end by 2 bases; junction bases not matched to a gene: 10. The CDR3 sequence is CASIRQGALLNTGELFF. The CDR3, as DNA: TGTGCCAGCATTAGACAGGGGGCCCTCCTCAACACCGGGGAGCTGTTTTTT.

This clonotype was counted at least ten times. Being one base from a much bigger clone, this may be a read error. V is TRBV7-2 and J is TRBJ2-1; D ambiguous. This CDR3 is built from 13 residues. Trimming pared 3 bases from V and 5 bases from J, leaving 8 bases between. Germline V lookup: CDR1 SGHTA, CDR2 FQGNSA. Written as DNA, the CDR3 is TGTGCCAGCAGCTTCGACTTTAACAATGAGCAGTTCTTC. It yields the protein CASSFDFNNEQFF.

The CDR3 spells CATSRGGVYQETQYF. CDR3 nucleotide sequence: TGTGCCACCAGCAGAGGAGGGGTTTACCAAGAGACCCAGTACTTC. The genes are TRBV15 and TRBJ2-5, with D perhaps being TRBD1 or TRBD2 (5 bases each). This CDR3 region has 15 residues. V lost 1 base and J lost 0, with 9 bases in between. Germline V gene data show CDR1 as LNHNV and CDR2 as YYDKDF (reference sequence).

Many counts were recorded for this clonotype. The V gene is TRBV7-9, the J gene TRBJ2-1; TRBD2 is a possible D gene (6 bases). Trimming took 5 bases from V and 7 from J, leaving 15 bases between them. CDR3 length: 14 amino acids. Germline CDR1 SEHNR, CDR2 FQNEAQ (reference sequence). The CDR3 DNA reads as TGTGCCAGCAGCATTAGCGGCGGGGATAATGAGCAGTTCTTC. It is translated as CASSISGGDNEQFF.

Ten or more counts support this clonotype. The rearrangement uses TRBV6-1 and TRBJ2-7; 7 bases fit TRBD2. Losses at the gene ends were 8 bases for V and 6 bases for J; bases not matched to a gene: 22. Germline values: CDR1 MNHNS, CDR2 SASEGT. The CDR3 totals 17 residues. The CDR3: CASRERSGGYMPSEQYF. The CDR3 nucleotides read TGTGCCAGCCGAGAGCGGTCCGGGGGGTATATGCCTAGCGAGCAGTACTTC.

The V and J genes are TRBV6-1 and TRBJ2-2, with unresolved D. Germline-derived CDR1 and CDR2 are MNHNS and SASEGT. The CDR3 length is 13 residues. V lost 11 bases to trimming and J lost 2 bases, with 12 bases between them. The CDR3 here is CAVPKLNTGELFF. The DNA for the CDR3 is TGTGCCGTACCCAAACTTAACACCGGGGAGCTGTTTTTT.

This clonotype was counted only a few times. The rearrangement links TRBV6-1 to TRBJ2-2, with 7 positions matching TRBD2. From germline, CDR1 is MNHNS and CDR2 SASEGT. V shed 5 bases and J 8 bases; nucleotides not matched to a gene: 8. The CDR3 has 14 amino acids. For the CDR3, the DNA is TGTGCCAGCAGTTCAGTGGGAGGGTGGGGGGAGCTGTTTTTT. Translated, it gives CASSSVGGWGELFF.

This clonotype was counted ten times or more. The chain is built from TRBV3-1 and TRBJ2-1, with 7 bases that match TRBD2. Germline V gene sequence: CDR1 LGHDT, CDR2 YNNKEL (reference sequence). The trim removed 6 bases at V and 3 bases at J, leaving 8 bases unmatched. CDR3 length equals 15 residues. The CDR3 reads CASRPGLEFYNEQFF. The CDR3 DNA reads TGTGCCAGCAGACCCGGACTAGAATTCTACAATGAGCAGTTCTTC.

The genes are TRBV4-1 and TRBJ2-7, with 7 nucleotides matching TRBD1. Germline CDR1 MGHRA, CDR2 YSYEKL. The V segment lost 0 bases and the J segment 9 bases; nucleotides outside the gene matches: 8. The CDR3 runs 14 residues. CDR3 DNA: TGCGCCAGCAGCCAAGATCACCCGGGACAGTTGCAGTACTTC. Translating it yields CASSQDHPGQLQYF.